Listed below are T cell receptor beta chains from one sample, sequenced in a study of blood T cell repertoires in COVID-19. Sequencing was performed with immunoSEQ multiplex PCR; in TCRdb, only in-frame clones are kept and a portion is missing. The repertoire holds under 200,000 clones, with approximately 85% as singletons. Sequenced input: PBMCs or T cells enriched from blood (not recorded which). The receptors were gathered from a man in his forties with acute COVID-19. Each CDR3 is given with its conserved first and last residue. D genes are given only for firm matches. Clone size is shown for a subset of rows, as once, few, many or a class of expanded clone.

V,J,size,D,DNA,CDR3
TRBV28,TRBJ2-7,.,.,TGTGCCAGCACGCAAGAGGGACATCTCTACGAGCAGTACTTC,CASTQEGHLYEQYF
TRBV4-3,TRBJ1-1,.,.,TGCGCCAGCAGCCAAGACAGGGCCCTGAACACTGAAGCTTTCTTT,CASSQDRALNTEAFF
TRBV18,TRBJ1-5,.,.,TGTGCCAGCTCATTCAGGGAAAATCAGCCCCAGCATTTT,CASSFRENQPQHF
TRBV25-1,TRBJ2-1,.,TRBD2,TGTGCCAGCAGTTCCCCTGGGACTAGCGCCTACTCCTACAATGAGCAGTTCTTC,CASSSPGTSAYSYNEQFF
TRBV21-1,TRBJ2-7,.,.,TGTGCCAGAAACCGGGGGGACCCCTACGAGCAGTACTTC,CARNRGDPYEQYF
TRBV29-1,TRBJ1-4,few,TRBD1,TGCAGCGTTGTTCAGGGGGCAGGAACTAATGAAAAACTGTTTTTT,CSVVQGAGTNEKLFF
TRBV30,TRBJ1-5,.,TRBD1,TGTGCCTGGAGTGTACACTGGGACAGGGGATTACAGCCCCAGCATTTT,CAWSVHWDRGLQPQHF
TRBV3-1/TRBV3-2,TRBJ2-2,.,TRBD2,TGTGCCAGCAGCCCGAATAGCGGGAGCGCCGGGGAGCTGTTTTTT,CASSPNSGSAGELFF
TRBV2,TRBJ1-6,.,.,TGTGCCAGCAGTCCGAGCGGAACAGGGCGAGGTTCACCCCTCCACTTT,CASSPSGTGRGSPLHF
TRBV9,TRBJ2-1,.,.,TGTGCCAGCAGCGTCTTAAATGAGCAGTTCTTC,CASSVLNEQFF
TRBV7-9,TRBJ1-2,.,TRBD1,TGTGCCAGCAGCAATCAGGGGGCGAAGGACGGCTACACCTTC,CASSNQGAKDGYTF
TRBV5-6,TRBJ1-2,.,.,TGTGCCAGCAGCTCGGGAGGAATGGGCTACACCTTC,CASSSGGMGYTF
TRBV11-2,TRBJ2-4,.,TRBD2,TGTGCCAGCAGCCACTCGGGGGGGAAAAACATTCAGTACTTC,CASSHSGGKNIQYF
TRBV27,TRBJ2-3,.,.,TGTGCCAGCAGTTCCCCCGGAGTTGGTTTCCCAGATACGCAGTATTTT,CASSSPGVGFPDTQYF